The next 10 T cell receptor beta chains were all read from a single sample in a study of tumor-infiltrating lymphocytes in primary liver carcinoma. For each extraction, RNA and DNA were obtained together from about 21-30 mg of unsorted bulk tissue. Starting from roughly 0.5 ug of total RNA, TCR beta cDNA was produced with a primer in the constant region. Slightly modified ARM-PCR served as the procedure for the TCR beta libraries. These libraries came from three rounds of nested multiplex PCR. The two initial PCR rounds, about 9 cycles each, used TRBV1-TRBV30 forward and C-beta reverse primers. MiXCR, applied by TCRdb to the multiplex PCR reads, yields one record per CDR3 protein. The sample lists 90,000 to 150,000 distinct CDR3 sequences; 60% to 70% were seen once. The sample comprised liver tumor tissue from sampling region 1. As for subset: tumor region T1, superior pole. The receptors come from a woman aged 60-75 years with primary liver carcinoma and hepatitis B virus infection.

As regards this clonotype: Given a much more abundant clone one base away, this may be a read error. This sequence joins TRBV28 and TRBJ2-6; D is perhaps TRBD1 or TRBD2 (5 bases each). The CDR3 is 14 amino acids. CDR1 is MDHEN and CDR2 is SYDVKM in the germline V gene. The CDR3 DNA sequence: TGTGCCAGCAGTGAGCCCTCTGGGGGCAACGTCCTGACTTTC. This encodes CASSEPSGGNVLTF.

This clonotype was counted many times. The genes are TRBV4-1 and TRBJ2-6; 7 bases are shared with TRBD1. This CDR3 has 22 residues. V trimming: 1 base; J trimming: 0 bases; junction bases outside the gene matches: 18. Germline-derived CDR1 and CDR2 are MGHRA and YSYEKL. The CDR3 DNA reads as TGCGCCAGCAGCCAAGTCCCCTTCATGACAGGGAAGTATAACTCTGGGGCCAACGTCCTGACTTTC. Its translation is CASSQVPFMTGKYNSGANVLTF.

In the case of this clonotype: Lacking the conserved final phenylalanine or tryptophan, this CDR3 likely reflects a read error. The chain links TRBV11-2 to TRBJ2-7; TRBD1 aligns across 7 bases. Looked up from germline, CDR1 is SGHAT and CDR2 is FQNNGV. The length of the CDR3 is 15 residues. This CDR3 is CTSSLGGGWIHEQYS. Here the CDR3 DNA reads TGTACCAGCAGCTTAGGGGGCGGGTGGATCCACGAGCAGTACTCC.

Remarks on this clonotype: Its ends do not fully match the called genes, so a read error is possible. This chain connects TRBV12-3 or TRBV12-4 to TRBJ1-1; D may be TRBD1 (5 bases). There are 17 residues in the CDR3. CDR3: CASSSRGGAIGNIEAFF. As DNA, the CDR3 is TGTGCCAGCAGTTCAAGGGGAGGGGCCATTGGGAACATTGAAGCTTTCTTT.

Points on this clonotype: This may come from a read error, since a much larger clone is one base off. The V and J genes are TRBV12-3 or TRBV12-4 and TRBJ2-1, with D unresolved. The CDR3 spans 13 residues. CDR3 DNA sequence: TGTGCCAACAGTTTGTGGTTGTACGGTGAGCAGTTCTTC. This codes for CANSLWLYGEQFF.

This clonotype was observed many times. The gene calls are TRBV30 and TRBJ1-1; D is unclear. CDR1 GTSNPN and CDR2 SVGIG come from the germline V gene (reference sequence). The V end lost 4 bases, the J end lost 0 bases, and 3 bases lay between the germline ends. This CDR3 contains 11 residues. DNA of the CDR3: TGTGCCTGGACGGTGAACACTGAAGCTTTCTTT. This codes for CAWTVNTEAFF.

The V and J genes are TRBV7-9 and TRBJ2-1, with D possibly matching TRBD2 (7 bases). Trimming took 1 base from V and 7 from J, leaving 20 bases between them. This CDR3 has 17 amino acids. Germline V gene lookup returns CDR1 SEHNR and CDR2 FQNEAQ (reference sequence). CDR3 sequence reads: CASSLVGRGLPGNEQFF. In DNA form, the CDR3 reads TGTGCCAGCAGCTTAGTCGGGCGGGGGCTCCCCGGGAATGAGCAGTTCTTC. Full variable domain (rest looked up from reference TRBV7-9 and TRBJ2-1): DTGVSQNPRHKITKRGQNVTFRCDPISEHNRLYWYRQTLGQGPEFLTYFQNEAQLEKSRLLSDRFSAERPKGSFSTLEIQRTEQGDSAMYLCASSLVGRGLPGNEQFFGPGTRLTVL.

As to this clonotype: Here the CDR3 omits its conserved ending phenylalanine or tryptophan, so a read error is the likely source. The CDR3 DNA sequence: TGTGCCAGCAGCCCCCGGACAGGGAGGGACATGAACACCGAAGCTTTCCTT. Amino acids: CASSPRTGRDMNTEAFL. The J gene is TRBJ1-1, the V gene TRBV4-2; the match to TRBD1 covers 8 bases. CDR1 is LGHNA and CDR2 is YNFKEQ in the germline V gene. CDR3 length equals 17 residues.

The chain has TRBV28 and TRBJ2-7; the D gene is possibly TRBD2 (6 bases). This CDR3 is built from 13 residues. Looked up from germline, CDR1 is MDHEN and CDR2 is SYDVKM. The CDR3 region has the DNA TGTGCTAGCGGTATGGCAAGTCGGTACGAGCAGTACTTC. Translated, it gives CASGMASRYEQYF.

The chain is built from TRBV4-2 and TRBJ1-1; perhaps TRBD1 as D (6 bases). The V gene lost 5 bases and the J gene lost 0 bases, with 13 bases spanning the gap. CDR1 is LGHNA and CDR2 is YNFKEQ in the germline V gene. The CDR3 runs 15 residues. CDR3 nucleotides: TGTGCCAGCAGCAAGGTCGGACAGTTGAACACTGAAGCTTTCTTT. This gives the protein CASSKVGQLNTEAFF.